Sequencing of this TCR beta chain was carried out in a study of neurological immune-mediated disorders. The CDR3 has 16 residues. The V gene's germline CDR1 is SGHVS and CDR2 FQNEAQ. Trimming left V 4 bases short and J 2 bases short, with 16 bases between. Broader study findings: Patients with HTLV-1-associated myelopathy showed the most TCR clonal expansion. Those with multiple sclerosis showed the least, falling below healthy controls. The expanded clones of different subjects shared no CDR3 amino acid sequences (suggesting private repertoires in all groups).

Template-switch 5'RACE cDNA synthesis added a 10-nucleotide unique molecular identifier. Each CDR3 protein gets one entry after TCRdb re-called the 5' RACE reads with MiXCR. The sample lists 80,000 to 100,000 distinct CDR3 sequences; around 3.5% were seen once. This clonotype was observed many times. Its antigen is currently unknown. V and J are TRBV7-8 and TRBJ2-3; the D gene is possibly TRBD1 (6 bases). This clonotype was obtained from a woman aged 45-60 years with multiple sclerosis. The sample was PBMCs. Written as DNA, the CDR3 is TGTGCCAGCAGCTCTAGTGGGGGCTCCTCCACAGATACGCAGTATTTT. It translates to CASSSSGGSSTDTQYF.